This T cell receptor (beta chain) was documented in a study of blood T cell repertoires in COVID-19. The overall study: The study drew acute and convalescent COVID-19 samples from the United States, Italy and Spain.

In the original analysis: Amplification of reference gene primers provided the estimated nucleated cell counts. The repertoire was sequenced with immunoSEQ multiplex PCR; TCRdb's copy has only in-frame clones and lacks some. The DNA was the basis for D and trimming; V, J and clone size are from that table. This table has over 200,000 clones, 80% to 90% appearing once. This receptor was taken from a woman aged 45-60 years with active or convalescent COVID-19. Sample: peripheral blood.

CDR3 in DNA: TGCGCCAGCAGCTTGACTTTAGCTAACTATGGCTACACCTTC. It yields the protein CASSLTLANYGYTF. The gene calls are TRBV5-1 and TRBJ1-2; no reliable D call. Per germline, CDR1 SGHRS and CDR2 YFSETQ. The CDR3 is 14 amino acids. Trimming cost V 1 base and J 0 bases, with 7 bases left between them.